This T cell receptor beta chain was identified during a study of cytomegalovirus exposure and HLA in healthy donors. Findings and limits, study-wide: Specific recognition of CMV antigens was confirmed in vitro for a few chains (all CMV-associated). Exclusion applied to some V segments, including TRBV6-2 and TRBV6-3, as they were indistinguishable.

As concerns this clone: The antigen is not known.

Per the germline V gene, CDR1 is SSHAT and CDR2 is FNYEAQ (reference sequence). The CDR3 contains 17 residues. Primers: 60 Vbeta forward and 13 Jbeta reverse. Assay: immunoSEQ multiplex PCR; the TCRdb copy retains only in-frame clones and omits some. The repertoire holds roughly 110,000 clones, with 81% as singletons. The sample consisted of PBMCs. This TCR came from a man aged 25-45 years in good health and CMV-seronegative. The gene calls are TRBV7-7 and TRBJ2-4; TRBD2 aligns across 13 bases. In nucleotides, the CDR3 is TGTGCTGTACGGGGACTAGCGGGGTTCCTAGCCAAAAACATTCAGTACTTC. It yields the protein CAVRGLAGFLAKNIQYF. Drawing the rest from reference TRBV7-7 and TRBJ2-4, the complete variable domain is GAGVSQSPRYKVTKRGQDVTLRCDPISSHATLYWYQQALGQGPEFLTYFNYEAQPDKSGLPSDRFSAERPEGSISTLTIQRTEQRDSAMYRCAVRGLAGFLAKNIQYFGAGTRLSVL.